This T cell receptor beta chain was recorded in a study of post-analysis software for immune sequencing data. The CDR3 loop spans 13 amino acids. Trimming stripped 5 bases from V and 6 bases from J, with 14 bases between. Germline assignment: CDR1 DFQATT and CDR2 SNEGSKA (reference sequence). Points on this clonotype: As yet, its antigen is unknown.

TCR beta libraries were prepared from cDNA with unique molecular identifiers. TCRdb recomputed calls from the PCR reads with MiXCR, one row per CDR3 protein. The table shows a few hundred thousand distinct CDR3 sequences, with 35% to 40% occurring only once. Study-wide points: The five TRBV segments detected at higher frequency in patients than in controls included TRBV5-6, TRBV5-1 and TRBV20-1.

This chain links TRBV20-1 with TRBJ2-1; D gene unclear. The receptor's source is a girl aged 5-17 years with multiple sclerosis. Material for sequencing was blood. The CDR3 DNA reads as TGCAGTGCTGCCGTCTCGGCAGTCAATGAGCAGTTCTTC. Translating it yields CSAAVSAVNEQFF.